This T cell receptor (beta chain) was documented in a study of T-cell reconstitution after alpha-beta-depleted transplantation in children. The sample holds many counts of this clonotype. This CDR3 is built from 13 residues. Germline assignment: CDR1 SGHTA and CDR2 FQGNSA. V dropped 1 base and J dropped 10 bases, with 11 bases sitting between them. Unique molecular identifiers featured in how the TCRbeta library was prepared. TCRdb re-analysed the PCR reads in MiXCR, keeping a single row per CDR3 protein. The sample lists 490,000 or so distinct CDR3 sequences, around 13% occurring once. The receptor's source is a human donor who donated a stem cell graft to a child with combined immunodeficiency. V and J are TRBV7-2 and TRBJ2-1; D is ambiguous. Source: PBMCs from the stem cell graft donor, taken from the stem cell graft. Here the CDR3 DNA reads TGTGCCAGCAGCTTAGGGCCTCGAGCGGAGCAGTTCTTC. Residues: CASSLGPRAEQFF.